A single sample gave rise to the 12 T cell receptor beta chains below, sequenced in a study of cytomegalovirus exposure and HLA in healthy donors (dated by TCRdb to about 2017). Libraries were prepared through the immunoSEQ multiplex PCR assay. A mixture of 60 forward primers for TCR Vbeta segments and 13 reverse primers for TCR Jbeta segments was used in the multiplex PCR. TCRdb holds this immuneACCESS table with in-frame rearrangements only. Some clones are missing; in checked studies, unresolved V genes explain under half, and the rest has no known cause. The sample table shows about 130,000 clones, and 55% to 75% are seen once. The ten largest clones represent about 1.6% of the sample. Sequences were obtained from PBMCs. The receptors originated from a man aged 30 to 45 in good health and CMV-seropositive.

The J gene is TRBJ2-1, the V gene TRBV6-6, with 7 bases lining up with TRBD2. The germline V gene encodes CDR1 MNHNY and CDR2 SVGAGI (reference sequence). The V gene end was trimmed by 10 bases and the J gene end by 9 bases; junction bases not matched to a gene: 9. The CDR3 runs 12 residues. Written as DNA, the CDR3 is TGTGCCATCGGGGCTAGCGGCTTTGAGCAGTTCTTC. This gives the protein CAIGASGFEQFF.

This clone was found a few times. This chain uses TRBV2 with TRBJ2-1; TRBD2 matches 11 bases. The CDR3 loop spans 15 amino acids. Trimming at V came to 4 bases and at J to 8 bases, leaving 7 bases not matched to a gene. CDR1 is SNHLY and CDR2 is FYNNEI in the germline V gene. In DNA form, the CDR3 reads TGTGCCAGCAGTGCGCAGACTAGCGGGATAGATGAGCAGTTCTTC. This translates into CASSAQTSGIDEQFF.

CDR3 nucleotide sequence: TGTGCCAGCAGTTACATCAGCGGGGTCACCGGGGAGCTGTTTTTT. This sequence encodes CASSYISGVTGELFF. V usage is TRBV6-5 and J usage is TRBJ2-2, with 7 bases aligning to TRBD2. The length of the CDR3 is 15 residues. CDR1 is MNHEY and CDR2 is SVGAGI in the germline V gene. J was trimmed by 4 bases and V by 2 bases; bases with no gene match: 4.

The DNA of the CDR3 is TGCGCCAGCAGCCAATCAAGCGGACTAGCGGGACCAAACGAGCAGTACTTC. Protein sequence: CASSQSSGLAGPNEQYF. This sequence joins TRBV4-1 and TRBJ2-7; 12 bases agree with TRBD2. This CDR3 is built from 17 residues. Germline assignment: CDR1 MGHRA and CDR2 YSYEKL. The V gene end was trimmed by 2 bases and the J gene end by 5 bases; junction bases not matched to a gene: 10.

This clone was detected only a few times. The chain has TRBV5-4 and TRBJ2-5, with 7 positions matching TRBD2. Per germline, CDR1 SGHNT and CDR2 YYREEE (reference sequence). This CDR3 region has 13 residues. The junction had 5 bases not matched to a gene; V was cut back by 4 bases and J by 5 bases. CDR3 loop: CASSPGGRETQYF. The CDR3 region has the DNA TGTGCCAGCAGCCCGGGGGGTCGGGAGACCCAGTACTTC. The full variable domain, in which reference TRBV5-4 and TRBJ2-5 provide the parts outside the CDR3, is ETGVTQSPTHLIKTRGQQVTLRCSSQSGHNTVSWYQQALGQGPQFIFQYYREEENGRGNFPPRFSGLQFPNYSSELNVNALELDDSALYLCASSPGGRETQYFGPGTRLLVL.

The rearrangement joins TRBV9 to TRBJ2-1; 11 bases align to TRBD2. J was trimmed by 7 bases and V by 4 bases; bases with no gene match: 7. This CDR3 region has 15 residues. Germline values: CDR1 SGDLS, CDR2 YYNGEE. CDR3 in DNA: TGTGCCAGCAGCCCCTGGGGACTAGCGGAGAATGAGCAGTTCTTC. Encoded protein: CASSPWGLAENEQFF.

This clone was found a few times. This chain joins TRBV5-1 and TRBJ1-1, with 9 bases aligning to TRBD1. After removal of 4 bases from V and 11 bases from J, the junction contained 12 bases not matched to a gene. The CDR3 covers 14 residues. Per the germline V gene, CDR1 is SGHRS and CDR2 is YFSETQ. CDR3 DNA: TGCGCCAGCAGCGATCCACAGGGGGCGGGTAGGGCTTTCTTT. It is translated as CASSDPQGAGRAFF. The full variable domain, rest sourced from reference TRBV5-1 and TRBJ1-1, is KAGVTQTPRYLIKTRGQQVTLSCSPISGHRSVSWYQQTPGQGLQFLFEYFSETQRNKGNFPGRFSGRQFSNSRSEMNVSTLELGDSALYLCASSDPQGAGRAFFGQGTRLTVV.

The chain couples TRBV18 to TRBJ2-3; TRBD1 agrees at 7 bases. The CDR3 is 15 residues long. The junction had 2 bases not matched to a gene; V was cut back by 0 bases and J by 2 bases. Germline CDR1 and CDR2: KGHSH and LQKENI. The CDR3 protein is CASSPPTGSTDTQYF. CDR3 nucleotide sequence: TGTGCCAGCTCACCACCGACAGGGTCCACAGATACGCAGTATTTT. The whole variable domain, remainder taken from reference TRBV18 and TRBJ2-3, is NAGVMQNPRHLVRRRGQEARLRCSPMKGHSHVYWYRQLPEEGLKFMVYLQKENIIDESGMPKERFSAEFPKEGPSILRIQQVVRGDSAAYFCASSPPTGSTDTQYFGPGTRLTVL.

The chain couples TRBV7-9 to TRBJ2-1; TRBD2 matches 7 bases. Germline trimming cut 1 base from V and 3 bases from J; bases unmatched to any gene: 9. This CDR3 has 17 amino acids. Germline V gene sequence: CDR1 SEHNR, CDR2 FQNEAQ (reference sequence). CDR3 in DNA: TGTGCCAGCAGCTTAGACGTGGGAGGGCCCCTCTACAATGAGCAGTTCTTC. The encoded protein is CASSLDVGGPLYNEQFF.

The chain is built from TRBV5-8 and TRBJ2-7, with 8 bases lining up with TRBD1. Germline lookup yields CDR1 SGHTS and CDR2 YDEGEE. The CDR3 length is 14 residues. The V segment lost 0 bases and the J segment 7 bases; nucleotides outside the gene matches: 6. CDR3 DNA sequence: TGTGCCAGCAGCTTGGCCGAAGACAGGGGTGAGCAGTACTTC. Translating gives CASSLAEDRGEQYF.

This chain connects TRBV5-1 to TRBJ2-1; no firm D call. The V and J ends lost 2 bases and 8 bases respectively, with 14 bases between them. The germline V gene has CDR1 SGHRS and CDR2 YFSETQ. The CDR3 runs 14 residues. CDR3 nucleotide sequence: TGCGCCAGCAGCTTCAATTCCCTGCGCGATGAGCAGTTCTTC. Translated, it gives CASSFNSLRDEQFF.

This chain connects TRBV18 to TRBJ1-2; a weak D match, TRBD1 (5 bases). CDR1 is KGHSH, CDR2 LQKENI, per germline. This CDR3 contains 13 residues. V lost 3 bases, J lost 5 bases, and 10 bases lay in between. The CDR3 DNA is TGTGCCAGCTCACCCGGGACTACTTATGGCTACACCTTC. It is translated as CASSPGTTYGYTF.